The clone carrying this T cell receptor (beta chain) has more than one count but fewer than ten. Other DNA sequences in the same sample also yield this CDR3. The sample comes from a study of blood T cell repertoires in COVID-19. Study-level background: Acute and convalescent COVID-19 samples came from the United States, Italy and Spain. PBMCs, B-cell-depleted T cells, or T cells provided the cDNA or gDNA that made up the material.

Germline loops: CDR1 LNHDA, CDR2 SQIVND (reference sequence). J lost 1 base, V lost 3 bases, and 7 bases had no gene match. The CDR3 extends over 17 amino acids. Per the authors' pipeline: Researchers report that nucleated cell counts were estimated from reference gene primer amplification. Libraries were prepared by immunoSEQ multiplex PCR; TCRdb keeps only in-frame clonotypes and omits some of them. The V and J calls and clone size were taken over from that table, and D and trimming were inferred from the DNA. There are roughly 260,000 clones in the sample; about four fifths occur only once, and around 2.9% lies in the top ten.

The chain is built from TRBV19 and TRBJ2-3; 10 nucleotides agree with TRBD1. The sample was peripheral blood. The sequence derives from a woman younger than 30 with acute or convalescent COVID-19. The CDR3 spells CASSIDLGTGGTDTQYF. CDR3 bases: TGTGCCAGTAGTATCGATCTAGGGACAGGGGGCACAGATACGCAGTATTTT.